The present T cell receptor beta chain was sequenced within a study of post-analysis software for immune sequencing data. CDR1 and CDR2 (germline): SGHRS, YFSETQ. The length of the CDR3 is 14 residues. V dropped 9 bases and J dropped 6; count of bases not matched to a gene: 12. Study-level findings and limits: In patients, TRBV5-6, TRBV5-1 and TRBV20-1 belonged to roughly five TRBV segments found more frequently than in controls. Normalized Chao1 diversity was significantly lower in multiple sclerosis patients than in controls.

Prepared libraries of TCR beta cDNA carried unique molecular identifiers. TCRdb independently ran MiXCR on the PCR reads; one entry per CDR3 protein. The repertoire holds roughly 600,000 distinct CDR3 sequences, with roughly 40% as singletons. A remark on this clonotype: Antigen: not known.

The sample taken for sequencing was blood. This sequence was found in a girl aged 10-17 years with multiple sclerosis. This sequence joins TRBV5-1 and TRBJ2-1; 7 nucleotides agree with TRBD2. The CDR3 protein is CATKREGGFNEQFF. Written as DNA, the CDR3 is TGCGCCACCAAGAGAGAGGGAGGGTTCAATGAGCAGTTCTTC.